The clone carrying this T cell receptor beta chain was seen ten or more times. The antigen is unknown. The sample comes from a study of T cells in Graves' hyperthyroidism and ophthalmopathy. General study points: Among thyroid clonotypes expanded above 0.001, most also appeared in blood. Model predictions of ophthalmopathy came a median approximately 6.5 months before onset.

RNA transcripts yielded amplified TCR beta CDR3 regions. During a first-round RT-PCR of the TCR CDR3, the HTBI primer set was used. Each CDR3 protein gets one entry after TCRdb re-called the multiplex PCR reads with MiXCR. Of approximately 720,000 distinct CDR3 sequences listed, roughly a sixth are singletons. Uncontrolled infections, other autoimmune diseases, pregnancy or lactation led to exclusion of patients. Deletions cut 8 bases from V and 6 bases from J, with 22 bases between. CDR1 KGHSH and CDR2 LQKENI come from the germline V gene. The CDR3 has 16 residues. Sample: blood. The receptor comes from a woman between 45 and 65 years old with Graves' hyperthyroidism that later progressed to Graves' ophthalmopathy. The chain couples TRBV18 to TRBJ1-4; D uncertain. The CDR3: CASAELMASAYEKLFF. As DNA, the CDR3 is TGTGCCAGCGCAGAATTAATGGCCTCCGCTTATGAAAAACTGTTTTTT.